What follows are 9 T cell receptor beta chains derived from one specimen sequenced in a study of vaccination and CD4 T cells after COVID-19. Cultured CD4+ T cell DNA underwent sequencing with the Oncomine TCR Beta short-read assay. TCRdb re-called the PCR reads with MiXCR, one entry per CDR3 protein. The repertoire includes around 17,000 distinct CDR3 sequences, 35% to 45% of them detected once, and around 23% sits in the top ten. Treatment noted: approximately 11-day PBMC culture with coronavirus spike peptide pools or control peptides (ViraFEST assay). What these receptors recognize is not known. The sample in question was CD4+ T cells from blood, cultured in vitro, obtained before SARS-CoV-2 vaccination. The source is a human donor who received a COVID-19 vaccine.

The chain is built from TRBV2 and TRBJ2-3, with TRBD2 identical over 8 bases. Germline V gene lookup returns CDR1 SNHLY and CDR2 FYNNEI. With 1 base clipped from V and 3 bases from J, the junction kept 3 bases outside the gene matches. CDR3 length: 15 amino acids. CDR3 protein: CASSEELAGTDTQYF. The CDR3 nucleotides read TGTGCCAGCAGTGAAGAATTAGCGGGGACAGATACGCAGTATTTT. The variable domain in full, completed from reference TRBV2 and TRBJ2-3, reads EPEVTQTPSHQVTQMGQEVILRCVPISNHLYFYWYRQILGQKVEFLVSFYNNEISEKSEIFDDQFSVERPDGSNFTLKIRSTKLEDSAMYFCASSEELAGTDTQYFGPGTRLTVL.

The chain has TRBV12-3 or TRBV12-4 and TRBJ1-2, with D possibly TRBD1 on 6 matching bases. The V end was cut by 2 bases, the J end by 7 bases, with 11 bases between. The CDR3 consists of 13 residues. This chain's CDR3 is CASSLSQGSGYTF. DNA for the CDR3: TGTGCCAGCAGTTTATCACAGGGTTCTGGCTACACCTTC.

The chain links TRBV20-1 to TRBJ1-1; 8 nucleotides align to TRBD1. Germline V gives CDR1 DFQATT, CDR2 SNEGSKA (reference sequence). The CDR3 runs to 14 residues. V was clipped by 5 bases and J by 1 base; unmatched bases: 6. CDR3 DNA sequence: TGCAGTGCTCCCTATGGGACAGGGAACACTGAAGCTTTCTTT. Encoded protein: CSAPYGTGNTEAFF.

V and J are TRBV5-1 and TRBJ1-1; 8 bases line up with TRBD1. With 0 bases clipped from V and 5 bases from J, the junction kept 6 bases outside the gene matches. The germline CDR1 and CDR2 sequences are SGHRS and YFSETQ. The CDR3 covers 15 residues. The CDR3: CASSLEVGTGTEAFF. CDR3 in DNA: TGCGCCAGCAGCTTGGAGGTGGGGACAGGAACTGAAGCTTTCTTT.

In its sample, this clonotype was seen a few times. This chain joins TRBV7-3 and TRBJ2-1; 8 bases fit TRBD1. V lost 5 bases, J lost 0 bases, and 3 bases stayed unmatched. The CDR3 contains 15 residues. The germline V gene has CDR1 SGHTA and CDR2 FQGTGA. The CDR3 protein is CASSPDRGSYNEQFF. CDR3 nucleotides: TGTGCCAGCAGCCCCGACAGGGGCTCCTACAATGAGCAGTTCTTC. Based on the CDR3 plus reference TRBV7-3 and TRBJ2-1, the full variable domain is GAGVSQTPSNKVTEKGKYVELRCDPISGHTALYWYRQSLGQGPEFLIYFQGTGAADDSGLPNDRFFAVRPEGSVSTLKIQRTERGDSAVYLCASSPDRGSYNEQFFGPGTRLTVL.

This sequence joins TRBV27 and TRBJ1-1; maybe TRBD1 (5 bases). Trimming stripped 0 bases from V and 2 bases from J, with 10 bases between. CDR3 length: 15 amino acids. Germline V gene lookup returns CDR1 MNHEY and CDR2 SMNVEV (reference sequence). DNA of the CDR3: TGTGCCAGCAGTTTATCTAGGACAATAAACACTGAAGCTTTCTTT. It yields the protein CASSLSRTINTEAFF.

There are a few counts of this clonotype. The chain uses TRBV2 and TRBJ2-3, with TRBD1 identical over 8 bases. The CDR3 length is 15 residues. V lost 10 bases to trimming and J lost 0 bases; unmatched junction nucleotides: 9. CDR1 and CDR2 (germline): SNHLY, FYNNEI. The chain's CDR3 is CAITGQDHSTDTQYF. The CDR3 nucleotides are TGTGCCATAACGGGACAGGACCATAGCACAGATACGCAGTATTTT. Together with reference TRBV2 and TRBJ2-3, the CDR3 gives the full variable domain: EPEVTQTPSHQVTQMGQEVILRCVPISNHLYFYWYRQILGQKVEFLVSFYNNEISEKSEIFDDQFSVERPDGSNFTLKIRSTKLEDSAMYFCAITGQDHSTDTQYFGPGTRLTVL.

V and J are TRBV4-2 and TRBJ2-7; maybe TRBD2 (7 bases). V was clipped by 0 bases and J by 2 bases, with 11 bases between them. The CDR3 has 15 amino acids. CDR1 and CDR2 (germline): LGHNA, YNFKEQ. The CDR3 here is CASSQEGGGPYEQYF. CDR3 sequence (DNA): TGTGCCAGCAGCCAAGAGGGGGGGGGCCCCTACGAGCAGTACTTC.

The chain links TRBV30 to TRBJ1-5; unclear D gene. The germline gives CDR1 GTSNPN, CDR2 SVGIG (reference sequence). The CDR3 sequence is 13 residues long. V was shortened by 0 bases and J by 4 bases, with 7 bases between the two germline ends. The CDR3 loop reads CAWSVGVNQPQHF. In DNA form, the CDR3 reads TGTGCCTGGAGTGTAGGTGTTAATCAGCCCCAGCATTTT.